This is a list of T cell receptor beta chains from one sample in a study of siplizumab effects on memory and regulatory T cells. Some clones are missing from TCRdb's copy, which holds only in-frame ones; the method was immunoSEQ multiplex PCR. The data hold about 100,000 clones, with around 92% observed a single time. Sequenced sample: CD4+ T cells sorted from blood. The source is a human donor in good health. Some clones in this sample may be carry-over from other donors' samples. CDR3s include the opening cysteine and the closing phenylalanine or tryptophan. A D gene is named only where the DNA matches it firmly. Expanded clones are given a class, and other clones once, few, many or no size at all.

clone_size: NA; d_call: TRBD2; j_call: TRBJ2-7; v_call: TRBV10-2; cdr3_nt: TGCGCCAGCAGTGAGTCAAGGAGGACTAGCTCCTACGAGCAGTACTTC; cdr3_aa: CASSESRRTSSYEQYF
clone_size: once; d_call: NA; j_call: TRBJ2-5; v_call: TRBV19; cdr3_nt: TGTGCCAGTAGTGGGAGAGGGAGAGAGACCCAGTACTTC; cdr3_aa: CASSGRGRETQYF
clone_size: NA; d_call: NA; j_call: TRBJ1-2; v_call: TRBV9; cdr3_nt: TGTGCCAGCAGCTTAGACCTTAACTATGGCTACACCTTC; cdr3_aa: CASSLDLNYGYTF
clone_size: NA; d_call: NA; j_call: TRBJ2-5; v_call: TRBV9; cdr3_nt: TGTGCCAGCAGCGTAGCCCGAGGGCGGGAGACCCAGTACTTC; cdr3_aa: CASSVARGRETQYF
clone_size: NA; d_call: TRBD1; j_call: TRBJ1-2; v_call: TRBV10-3; cdr3_nt: TGTGCCATCAGCCCGACAGGGGGACTTTACTATGGCTACACCTTC; cdr3_aa: CAISPTGGLYYGYTF
clone_size: NA; d_call: NA; j_call: TRBJ1-1; v_call: TRBV12-5; cdr3_nt: TGTGCTAGTGGGCCTCCTGCGGCGAACACTGAAGCTTTCTTT; cdr3_aa: CASGPPAANTEAFF
clone_size: NA; d_call: NA; j_call: TRBJ2-1; v_call: TRBV10-3; cdr3_nt: TGTGCCATCAGAGAACAGAACAATGAGCAGTTCTTC; cdr3_aa: CAIREQNNEQFF
clone_size: few; d_call: NA; j_call: TRBJ2-5; v_call: TRBV14; cdr3_nt: TGTGCCAGCAGCCAAGGACGCTCGTGGCAAGAGACCCAGTACTTC; cdr3_aa: CASSQGRSWQETQYF
clone_size: few; d_call: NA; j_call: TRBJ1-3; v_call: TRBV19; cdr3_nt: TGTGCCAGTTACGGGCGCAGTGCCAACACCATATATTTT; cdr3_aa: CASYGRSANTIYF
clone_size: NA; d_call: NA; j_call: TRBJ1-4; v_call: TRBV27; cdr3_nt: TGTGCCAGCAGTTCCACTTACAGGACGAATGAAAAACTGTTTTTT; cdr3_aa: CASSSTYRTNEKLFF
clone_size: NA; d_call: NA; j_call: TRBJ1-2; v_call: TRBV7-3; cdr3_nt: TGTGCCAGCAGCTTAAATGGGGGAGGCTACACCTTC; cdr3_aa: CASSLNGGGYTF
clone_size: NA; d_call: NA; j_call: TRBJ2-3; v_call: TRBV5-1; cdr3_nt: TGCGCCAGCAGCATCGCAGGGATGGCCACAGATACGCAGTATTTT; cdr3_aa: CASSIAGMATDTQYF
clone_size: NA; d_call: NA; j_call: TRBJ2-1; v_call: TRBV7-3; cdr3_nt: TGTGCCAGCAGTCCTAACATAAGGGGCGGGGAGCAGTTCTTC; cdr3_aa: CASSPNIRGGEQFF
clone_size: NA; d_call: NA; j_call: TRBJ2-5; v_call: TRBV28; cdr3_nt: TGTGCCAGCAGTTTGTACGGGAGCGAGACCCAGTACTTC; cdr3_aa: CASSLYGSETQYF
clone_size: NA; d_call: TRBD2; j_call: TRBJ2-1; v_call: TRBV5-1; cdr3_nt: TGCGCCAGCAGGCCACCGGGACTAGCTGGCAATGAGCAGTTCTTC; cdr3_aa: CASRPPGLAGNEQFF
clone_size: NA; d_call: TRBD1; j_call: TRBJ1-1; v_call: TRBV9; cdr3_nt: TGTGCCAGCAGCGGCACAGGGGGGAGCTCGACTGAAGCTTTCTTT; cdr3_aa: CASSGTGGSSTEAFF
clone_size: NA; d_call: NA; j_call: TRBJ2-7; v_call: TRBV7-9; cdr3_nt: TGTGCCAGCAGCTCCGACTCATCAAGGAATTACGAGCAGTACTTC; cdr3_aa: CASSSDSSRNYEQYF
clone_size: NA; d_call: NA; j_call: TRBJ2-5; v_call: TRBV18; cdr3_nt: TGTGCCAGCTCACCAATTAGCAGAGAGACCCAGTACTTC; cdr3_aa: CASSPISRETQYF
clone_size: NA; d_call: NA; j_call: TRBJ2-1; v_call: TRBV6-1; cdr3_nt: TGTGCCAGCAGGGGACTTGGGTACAATGAGCAGTTCTTC; cdr3_aa: CASRGLGYNEQFF
clone_size: NA; d_call: NA; j_call: TRBJ2-7; v_call: TRBV28; cdr3_nt: TGTGCCGCAATGGCAGGTGAGGGGGGGGAGCAGTACTTC; cdr3_aa: CAAMAGEGGEQYF
clone_size: NA; d_call: NA; j_call: TRBJ2-1; v_call: TRBV6-6; cdr3_nt: TGTGCCAGCAGTCGCTCCGGGAAGAGCAATCAGCAGTTCTTC; cdr3_aa: CASSRSGKSNQQFF
clone_size: NA; d_call: NA; j_call: TRBJ2-2; v_call: TRBV27; cdr3_nt: TGTGCCAGCAGTTTCGGGAACACCGGGGAGCTGTTTTTT; cdr3_aa: CASSFGNTGELFF
clone_size: once; d_call: TRBD1; j_call: TRBJ2-3; v_call: TRBV19; cdr3_nt: TGTGCCAGTCGTGGACAGGGCACAGATACGCAGTATTTT; cdr3_aa: CASRGQGTDTQYF
clone_size: NA; d_call: NA; j_call: TRBJ1-1; v_call: TRBV2; cdr3_nt: TGTGCCAGCAGTGGGGAAATGAACACTGAAGCTTTCTTT; cdr3_aa: CASSGEMNTEAFF
clone_size: NA; d_call: NA; j_call: TRBJ1-1; v_call: TRBV5-4; cdr3_nt: TGTGCCAGCAGCACGGGCCTCGGTAACACTGAAGCTTTCTTT; cdr3_aa: CASSTGLGNTEAFF
clone_size: NA; d_call: TRBD1; j_call: TRBJ1-2; v_call: TRBV5-8; cdr3_nt: TGTGCCAGCAGCTTGGGACAGGGTCGTATCTATGGCTACACCTTC; cdr3_aa: CASSLGQGRIYGYTF
clone_size: NA; d_call: NA; j_call: TRBJ2-7; v_call: TRBV4-1; cdr3_nt: TGCGCCAGCAGCCAATCCCCCATCAGGACGGGCTCCTACGAGCAGTACTTC; cdr3_aa: CASSQSPIRTGSYEQYF
clone_size: NA; d_call: NA; j_call: TRBJ2-7; v_call: TRBV5-3; cdr3_nt: TGTGCCAGAAGCCGACTAAGGGACCCATACGAGCAGTACTTC; cdr3_aa: CARSRLRDPYEQYF
clone_size: NA; d_call: TRBD2; j_call: TRBJ2-1; v_call: TRBV28; cdr3_nt: TGTGCCAGCAGTCTCCTGACTAGCGGGAGTGACAATGAGCAGTTCTTC; cdr3_aa: CASSLLTSGSDNEQFF
clone_size: NA; d_call: TRBD1; j_call: TRBJ2-5; v_call: TRBV19; cdr3_nt: TGTGCCAGTAGTATGAAGTATGGGACAGGGGGCTTGGAGACCCAGTACTTC; cdr3_aa: CASSMKYGTGGLETQYF
clone_size: NA; d_call: NA; j_call: TRBJ2-5; v_call: TRBV5-4; cdr3_nt: TGTGCCAGCAGCGACCAGGGACCAAGCCAAGAGACCCAGTACTTC; cdr3_aa: CASSDQGPSQETQYF
clone_size: NA; d_call: NA; j_call: TRBJ1-1; v_call: TRBV7-9; cdr3_nt: TGTGCCAGCAGCCAGAACCGGGCCAGAAACACTGAAGCTTTCTTT; cdr3_aa: CASSQNRARNTEAFF
clone_size: NA; d_call: TRBD1; j_call: TRBJ2-7; v_call: TRBV2; cdr3_nt: TGTGCCAGCAGGGACAGGGACCCTACGAGGCAGTACTTC; cdr3_aa: CASRDRDPTRQYF
clone_size: NA; d_call: NA; j_call: TRBJ1-4; v_call: TRBV7-9; cdr3_nt: TGTGCCAGCAGCTCCCGGGTCGAAAAACTGTTTTTT; cdr3_aa: CASSSRVEKLFF
clone_size: once; d_call: NA; j_call: TRBJ1-3; v_call: TRBV9; cdr3_nt: TGTGCCAGCAGCGTAGCGAGCTCTGGAAACACCATATATTTT; cdr3_aa: CASSVASSGNTIYF